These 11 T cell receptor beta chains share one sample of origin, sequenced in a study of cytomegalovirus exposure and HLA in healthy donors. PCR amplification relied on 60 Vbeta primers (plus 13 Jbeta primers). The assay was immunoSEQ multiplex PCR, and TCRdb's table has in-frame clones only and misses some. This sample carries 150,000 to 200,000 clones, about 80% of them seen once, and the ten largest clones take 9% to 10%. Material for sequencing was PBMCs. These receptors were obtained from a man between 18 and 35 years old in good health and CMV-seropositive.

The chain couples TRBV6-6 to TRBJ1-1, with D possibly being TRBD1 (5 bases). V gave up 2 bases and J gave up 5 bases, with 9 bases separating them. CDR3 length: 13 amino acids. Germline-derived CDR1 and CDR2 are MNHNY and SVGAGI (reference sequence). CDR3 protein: CASSYQGSTEAFF. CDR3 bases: TGTGCCAGCAGTTACCAGGGTAGTACTGAAGCTTTCTTT.

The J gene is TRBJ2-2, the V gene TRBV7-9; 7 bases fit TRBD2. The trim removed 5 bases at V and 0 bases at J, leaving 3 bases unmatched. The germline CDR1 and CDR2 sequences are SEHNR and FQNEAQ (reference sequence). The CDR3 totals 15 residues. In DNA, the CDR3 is TGTGCCAGCAGCGCGAGCGGGACGAACACCGGGGAGCTGTTTTTT. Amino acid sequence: CASSASGTNTGELFF.

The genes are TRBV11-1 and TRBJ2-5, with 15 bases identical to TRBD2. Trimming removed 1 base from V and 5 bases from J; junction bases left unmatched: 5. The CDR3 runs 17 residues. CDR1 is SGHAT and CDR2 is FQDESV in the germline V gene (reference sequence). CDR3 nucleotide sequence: TGTGCCAGCAGCTTAGGTGGACTAGCGGGAGGGCCGGAGACCCAGTACTTC. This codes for CASSLGGLAGGPETQYF. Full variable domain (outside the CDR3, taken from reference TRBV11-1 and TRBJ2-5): EAEVAQSPRYKITEKSQAVAFWCDPISGHATLYWYRQILGQGPELLVQFQDESVVDDSQLPKDRFSAERLKGVDSTLKIQPAELGDSAMYLCASSLGGLAGGPETQYFGPGTRLLVL.

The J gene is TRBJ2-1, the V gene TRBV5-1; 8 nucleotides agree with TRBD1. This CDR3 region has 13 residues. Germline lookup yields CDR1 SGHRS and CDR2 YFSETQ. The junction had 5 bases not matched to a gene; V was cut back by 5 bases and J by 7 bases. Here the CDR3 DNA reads TGCGCCAGCAGGGGTACAGGGGGTAATGAGCAGTTCTTC. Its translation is CASRGTGGNEQFF.

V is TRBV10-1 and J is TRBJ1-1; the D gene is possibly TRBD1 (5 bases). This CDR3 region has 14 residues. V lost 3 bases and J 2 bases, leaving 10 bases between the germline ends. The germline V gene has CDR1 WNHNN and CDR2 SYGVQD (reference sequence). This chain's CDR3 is CASSDGGVNTEAFF. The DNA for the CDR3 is TGCGCCAGCAGTGACGGGGGGGTAAACACTGAAGCTTTCTTT.

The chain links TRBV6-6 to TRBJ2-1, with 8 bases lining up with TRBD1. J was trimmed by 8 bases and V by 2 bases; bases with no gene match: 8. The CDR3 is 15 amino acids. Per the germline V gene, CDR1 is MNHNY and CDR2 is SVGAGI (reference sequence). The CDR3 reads CASSYRDRHPDEQFF. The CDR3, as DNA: TGTGCCAGCAGTTACCGGGACAGGCACCCCGATGAGCAGTTCTTC.

CDR3 in amino acids: CASSATEGETQYF. DNA of the CDR3: TGTGCCAGCAGCGCGACTGAGGGAGAGACCCAGTACTTC. V is TRBV9 and J is TRBJ2-5; perhaps TRBD2 as D (5 bases). The CDR3 is 13 residues long. In germline, CDR1 is SGDLS, CDR2 YYNGEE. Deletions cut 3 bases from V and 4 bases from J, with 10 bases between.

The CDR3 DNA reads TGTGCCATCAGTGAGTCGGGACAGCTTACCTACGAGCAGTACTTC. Encoded protein: CAISESGQLTYEQYF. This chain uses TRBV10-3 with TRBJ2-7; 7 positions agree with TRBD1. The CDR3 is 15 amino acids. Germline trimming cut 0 bases from V and 2 bases from J; bases unmatched to any gene: 4. The germline V gene has CDR1 ENHRY and CDR2 SYGVKD.

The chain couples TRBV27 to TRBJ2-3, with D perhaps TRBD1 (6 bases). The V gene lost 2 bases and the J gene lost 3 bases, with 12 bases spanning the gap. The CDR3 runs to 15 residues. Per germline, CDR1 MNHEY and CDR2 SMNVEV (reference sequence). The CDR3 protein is CASSLQRQGTDTQYF. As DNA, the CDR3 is TGTGCCAGCAGTTTACAGAGGCAGGGGACAGATACGCAGTATTTT.

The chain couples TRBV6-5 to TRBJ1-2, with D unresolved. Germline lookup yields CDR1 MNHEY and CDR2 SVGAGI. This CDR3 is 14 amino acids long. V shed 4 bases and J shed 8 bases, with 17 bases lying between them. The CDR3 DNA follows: TGTGCCAGCAGTTTCCTGCCTACTATCCACGGCTACACCTTC. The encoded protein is CASSFLPTIHGYTF.

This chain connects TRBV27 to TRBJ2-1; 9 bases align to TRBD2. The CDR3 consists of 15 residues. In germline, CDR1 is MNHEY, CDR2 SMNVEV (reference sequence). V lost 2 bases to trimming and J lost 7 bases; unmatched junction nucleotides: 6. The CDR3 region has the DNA TGTGCCAGCAGTTTAGCTAGCGGGATTCTAAATGAGCAGTTCTTC. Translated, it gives CASSLASGILNEQFF.